Listed here are 25 T cell receptor beta chains from one sample, sequenced in a study of CD8 T cells in ankylosing spondylitis. Each CDR3 protein gets one entry after TCRdb re-called the 5' RACE reads with MiXCR. The top ten hold 0.61% of the sample, which has some 240,000 distinct CDR3 sequences, 20% to 30% seen once. Source material: blood, either unsorted or a sorted T cell fraction (not recorded which). The receptors derive from a male donor with ankylosing spondylitis or in good health (not recorded which).

This clonotype came up many times. The chain uses TRBV29-1 and TRBJ1-1, with D perhaps matching TRBD1 (6 bases). Trimming pared 4 bases from V and 3 bases from J, leaving 12 bases between. Germline CDR1 and CDR2: SQVTM and ANQGSEA. The CDR3 contains 13 residues. The CDR3 nucleotides are TGCAGCGTTGGTGGGAACAGGGACACTGAAGCTTTCTTT. This gives the protein CSVGGNRDTEAFF.

This rearrangement joins TRBV6-5 to TRBJ2-5; D is possibly TRBD1 or TRBD2 (5 bases each). Germline CDR1 and CDR2: MNHEY and SVGAGI. V was shortened by 1 base and J by 2 bases, with 8 bases between the two germline ends. This CDR3 comprises 14 residues. The CDR3 bases are TGTGCCAGCAGTTACTGGGACGATCAAGAGACCCAGTACTTC. This sequence encodes CASSYWDDQETQYF.

This clonotype was detected many times. This CDR3 is CASSQLEETQYF. The CDR3 coding sequence is TGTGCCAGCAGCCAGCTAGAAGAGACCCAGTACTTC. This rearrangement joins TRBV3-1 to TRBJ2-5; D is unclear. The CDR3 has 12 residues. Trimming took 3 bases from V and 3 from J, leaving 5 bases between them. Germline values: CDR1 LGHDT, CDR2 YNNKEL (reference sequence).

There are a few counts of this clonotype. The CDR3 protein is CSARLVITDTQYF. CDR3 bases: TGCAGTGCCCGTCTAGTTATAACAGATACGCAGTATTTT. V and J are TRBV20-1 and TRBJ2-3; D gene ambiguous. This CDR3 contains 13 residues. Germline assignment: CDR1 DFQATT and CDR2 SNEGSKA (reference sequence). V was pared by 6 bases and J by 3 bases, with 13 bases between.

Only a few counts were recorded for this clonotype. The chain recombines TRBV20-1 with TRBJ2-5; 10 bases match TRBD1. The J segment lost 3 bases and the V segment lost 5 bases, leaving 3 bases of the junction unmatched. The CDR3 extends over 13 amino acids. Germline-derived CDR1 and CDR2 are DFQATT and SNEGSKA (reference sequence). CDR3 coding DNA: TGCAGTGCTCGACAGGGGGCGGAAGAGACCCAGTACTTC. Protein: CSARQGAEETQYF.

This clonotype was counted only a few times. CDR3 region: CASSLAPGGRRTDTQYF. The CDR3 DNA is TGTGCCAGCAGCTTAGCGCCGGGGGGGCGCCGCACAGATACGCAGTATTTT. V gene TRBV7-2 combines with J gene TRBJ2-3; 8 positions match TRBD2. This CDR3 has 17 amino acids. The J segment lost 1 base and the V segment lost 0 bases, leaving 6 bases of the junction unmatched. Per the germline V gene, CDR1 is SGHTA and CDR2 is FQGNSA.

This clonotype turned up a few times. The rearrangement joins TRBV25-1 to TRBJ1-1, with D perhaps matching TRBD1 (6 bases). The CDR3 has 15 residues. CDR1 MGHDK and CDR2 SYGVNS come from the germline V gene. Trimming took off 8 bases at V and 0 bases at J, with 16 bases between the two ends. In nucleotides, the CDR3 is TGTGCCAGCGGACAGACAGGCGTCATGAACACTGAAGCTTTCTTT. This translates into CASGQTGVMNTEAFF.

J is TRBJ2-5 and V is TRBV7-2; 8 bases fit TRBD2. This CDR3 has 14 amino acids. Germline V gene data show CDR1 as SGHTA and CDR2 as FQGNSA. V shed 7 bases and J 7 bases; nucleotides not matched to a gene: 11. The CDR3 DNA reads TGTGCCAGCACCTTCGGGACTAGGGGTACGACCCAGTACTTC. Its translation is CASTFGTRGTTQYF.

J is TRBJ2-3 and V is TRBV10-3, with 9 bases identical to TRBD1. The CDR3 consists of 15 residues. Germline V gene data show CDR1 as ENHRY and CDR2 as SYGVKD. V gave up 5 bases and J gave up 5 bases; unmatched junction bases: 8. The CDR3 spells CAISNPGTGLDTQYF. For the CDR3, the DNA is TGTGCCATCAGTAATCCCGGGACAGGGTTAGATACGCAGTATTTT.

The V and J genes are TRBV6-5 and TRBJ1-2; maybe TRBD1 (6 bases). This CDR3 has 12 residues. Looked up from germline, CDR1 is MNHEY and CDR2 is SVGAGI. Trimming pared 7 bases from V and 8 bases from J, leaving 14 bases between. The CDR3 here is CASTQQGKGYTF. The CDR3 region has the DNA TGTGCCAGCACCCAACAGGGCAAAGGCTACACCTTC.

This clonotype was picked up a small number of times. The rearrangement joins TRBV28 to TRBJ2-7, with D possibly TRBD1 on 5 matching bases. Germline CDR1 MDHEN, CDR2 SYDVKM. V was pared by 3 bases and J by 6 bases, with 15 bases between. The CDR3 runs 14 residues. This CDR3 is CASSFRQGGAEQYF. The DNA of the CDR3 is TGTGCCAGCAGTTTCAGGCAGGGTGGGGCCGAGCAGTACTTC.

A single count supports this clonotype. The J gene is TRBJ2-3, the V gene TRBV6-1; maybe TRBD2 (5 bases). This CDR3 contains 14 residues. CDR1 MNHNS and CDR2 SASEGT come from the germline V gene. V lost 4 bases and J 0 bases, leaving 8 bases between the germline ends. Here the CDR3 reads CASSGTPSTDTQYF. CDR3 nucleotides: TGTGCCAGCAGTGGGACTCCAAGCACAGATACGCAGTATTTT.

The table lists this clonotype with a few counts. The J gene is TRBJ2-5, the V gene TRBV2, with D possibly TRBD2 on 5 matching bases. V lost 3 bases and J 8 bases, leaving 10 bases between the germline ends. CDR3 length: 12 residues. Germline CDR1 and CDR2: SNHLY and FYNNEI. As DNA, the CDR3 is TGTGCCAGCAGTGACCCTGGGAGAACCCAGTACTTC. It codes for CASSDPGRTQYF.

This clonotype came up many times. The CDR3 DNA reads TGTGCCAGCAGTTTAGCGCACCTAGCGGCCTACAATGAGCAGTTCTTC. This encodes CASSLAHLAAYNEQFF. The chain combines TRBV12-3 or TRBV12-4 with TRBJ2-1, with 7 nucleotides matching TRBD2. The CDR3 sequence is 16 residues long. The ends lost 0 bases at V and 2 bases at J; junction bases unmatched: 4.

The rearrangement uses TRBV7-2 and TRBJ2-1; D call uncertain. The CDR3 is made up of 12 amino acids. Germline V lookup: CDR1 SGHTA, CDR2 FQGNSA. With 5 bases removed from V and 10 bases from J, the gap between germline ends came to 12 bases. The CDR3 DNA sequence: TGTGCCAGCAGCCCCCTCCGGGTCGAGCAGTTCTTC. Amino acids: CASSPLRVEQFF. The full variable domain, completed using reference TRBV7-2 and TRBJ2-1, is GAGVSQSPSNKVTEKGKDVELRCDPISGHTALYWYRQSLGQGLEFLIYFQGNSAPDKSGLPSDRFSAERTGGSVSTLTIQRTQQEDSAVYLCASSPLRVEQFFGPGTRLTVL.

In its sample, this clonotype was seen a few times. The chain carries TRBV20-1 and TRBJ1-4, with D unclear. Per the germline V gene, CDR1 is DFQATT and CDR2 is SNEGSKA (reference sequence). The CDR3 loop spans 11 amino acids. The germline V and J ends were trimmed by 5 bases and 7 bases, with 8 bases remaining between them. For the CDR3, the DNA is TGCAGTGCTGGCCGTAGTGAAAAACTGTTTTTT. Amino acids: CSAGRSEKLFF.

This sequence joins TRBV6-1 and TRBJ2-7; 8 bases align to TRBD2. The CDR3 has 13 residues. Per germline, CDR1 MNHNS and CDR2 SASEGT. The junction had 3 bases not matched to a gene; V was cut back by 7 bases and J by 1 base. The CDR3 is CASNRGGSYEQYF. Here the CDR3 DNA reads TGTGCCAGCAATCGCGGGGGGTCCTACGAGCAGTACTTC.

This clonotype has ten or more counts. The rearrangement joins TRBV29-1 to TRBJ2-1, with a tentative D call TRBD2 (5 bases). V shed 6 bases and J shed 3 bases, with 18 bases lying between them. The CDR3 runs 15 residues. Germline lookup yields CDR1 SQVTM and CDR2 ANQGSEA. The DNA for the CDR3 is TGCAGCGTCACACCCGCTAGCACGGGCTACAATGAGCAGTTCTTC. Translation: CSVTPASTGYNEQFF.

This clonotype was counted ten times or more. The V gene is TRBV27, the J gene TRBJ2-2; 7 bases align to TRBD2. The CDR3 sequence is 15 residues long. Germline V gene lookup returns CDR1 MNHEY and CDR2 SMNVEV (reference sequence). J gave up 3 bases and V 8 bases, and 9 bases lay outside the gene matches. This CDR3 reads CASHMGGGYTGELFF. The CDR3 bases are TGTGCCAGCCACATGGGGGGGGGATACACCGGGGAGCTGTTTTTT.

The chain is built from TRBV6-4 and TRBJ1-2; D possibly corresponds to TRBD1 (5 bases). Deletions cut 0 bases from V and 8 bases from J, with 13 bases between. Per germline, CDR1 MRHNA and CDR2 SNTAGT. This CDR3 contains 14 residues. CDR3 protein: CASSDSGAGYGYTF. DNA of the CDR3: TGTGCCAGCAGTGACTCCGGGGCAGGGTACGGCTACACCTTC.

V usage is TRBV2 and J usage is TRBJ2-5; D is possibly TRBD1 (5 bases). The CDR3 is 14 residues long. V lost 2 bases, J lost 5 bases, and 12 bases lay in between. Germline V lookup: CDR1 SNHLY, CDR2 FYNNEI. This CDR3 reads CASSERQGRETQYF. The CDR3 nucleotides read TGTGCCAGCAGTGAACGGCAGGGCCGGGAGACCCAGTACTTC.

This rearrangement joins TRBV4-2 to TRBJ2-7; D is perhaps TRBD1 (5 bases). The germline V gene encodes CDR1 LGHNA and CDR2 YNFKEQ. The CDR3 consists of 16 residues. V was pared by 0 bases and J by 3 bases, with 15 bases between. The CDR3 DNA sequence: TGTGCCAGCAGCCAAGATCCGGCAGGGTACATCTACGAGCAGTACTTC. This translates into CASSQDPAGYIYEQYF.

This clonotype was seen repeatedly, ten times or more. The chain carries TRBV12-3 or TRBV12-4 and TRBJ2-2, with 10 bases fitting TRBD2. The CDR3 spans 20 residues. J gave up 2 bases and V 6 bases, and 18 bases lay outside the gene matches. Written as DNA, the CDR3 is TGTGCCAGCAGACCAACGCCGGGACTAGCGTTACGCCATAACACCGGGGAGCTGTTTTTT. Its protein product is CASRPTPGLALRHNTGELFF.

This clonotype has ten or more counts. This rearrangement joins TRBV20-1 to TRBJ2-7; 7 bases map to TRBD1. The CDR3 totals 15 residues. V lost 2 bases and J lost 1; bases outside the gene matches: 8. Germline CDR1 is DFQATT and CDR2 is SNEGSKA (reference sequence). In nucleotides, the CDR3 is TGCAGTGCTAGACTAGGGGGCGTGGGGTCCTACGAGCAGTACTTC. This codes for CSARLGGVGSYEQYF.

The CDR3 sequence: CASSLWGPGSGYTF. In nucleotides, the CDR3 is TGTGCCAGCAGTTTGTGGGGGCCAGGGAGTGGCTACACCTTC. The chain has TRBV12-3 or TRBV12-4 and TRBJ1-2; D possibly corresponds to TRBD1 (6 bases). The length of the CDR3 is 14 residues. V lost 3 bases and J 7 bases, leaving 15 bases between the germline ends.